Below are 15 T cell receptor beta chains sequenced from a single sample in a study of graft-versus-host responses after intestinal transplantation. Libraries were prepared by immunoSEQ multiplex PCR; TCRdb keeps only in-frame clonotypes and omits some of them. The sample includes about 64,000 clones, just under 95% seen only once; the top ten take approximately 6.9%. This specimen was bone marrow, taken 700 to 850 days after intestinal transplantation. These receptors came from a human patient who received an intestinal transplant, so some T cells may come from the graft donor.

This chain uses TRBV15 with TRBJ2-2, with 12 positions matching TRBD2. J lost 8 bases, V lost 1 base, and 2 bases had no gene match. CDR3 length equals 15 residues. CDR1 and CDR2 from the germline V gene are LNHNV and YYDKDF (reference sequence). The CDR3 bases are TGTGCCACCAGCAGAGGACTAGCGGGAGTTGGGGAGCTGTTTTTT. It is translated as CATSRGLAGVGELFF. Full variable domain (outside the CDR3, taken from reference TRBV15 and TRBJ2-2): DAMVIQNPRYQVTQFGKPVTLSCSQTLNHNVMYWYQQKSSQAPKLLFHYYDKDFNNEADTPDNFQSRRPNTSFCFLDIRSPGLGDTAMYLCATSRGLAGVGELFFGEGSRLTVL.

This clone was seen a single time. The chain combines TRBV5-1 with TRBJ2-7; D may correspond to TRBD1 or TRBD2 (5 bases each). Per the germline V gene, CDR1 is SGHRS and CDR2 is YFSETQ. The CDR3 is 15 residues long. Trimming removed 0 bases at V and 0 bases at J, with 10 bases between. The CDR3 coding sequence is TGCGCCAGCAGCTTGGTGTCCGGGGCCTCCTACGAGCAGTACTTC. The encoded protein is CASSLVSGASYEQYF.

The chain combines TRBV14 with TRBJ1-4, with 8 bases identical to TRBD1. The CDR3 runs to 15 residues. CDR1 and CDR2 (germline): SGHDN, FVKESK. After removal of 3 bases from V and 5 bases from J, the junction contained 5 bases not matched to a gene. The CDR3 coding sequence is TGTGCCAGCAGCCAGAGGACAGGGACGAATGAAAAACTGTTTTTT. Its protein product is CASSQRTGTNEKLFF.

The V gene is TRBV30, the J gene TRBJ1-5; no clear D. CDR3 size: 15 residues. Trimming left V 1 base short and J 0 bases short, with 10 bases between. From germline, CDR1 is GTSNPN and CDR2 SVGIG (reference sequence). The DNA for the CDR3 is TGTGCCTGGAGTGCGGCTGGATATAGCAATCAGCCCCAGCATTTT. Translating gives CAWSAAGYSNQPQHF.

This chain uses TRBV19 with TRBJ2-3, with 10 bases matching TRBD1. Losses at the gene ends were 8 bases for V and 4 bases for J; bases not matched to a gene: 0. The CDR3 is made up of 12 amino acids. CDR1 and CDR2 (germline): LNHDA, SQIVND (reference sequence). This CDR3 is CASGTGADTQYF. The DNA of the CDR3 is TGTGCCAGTGGGACAGGGGCAGATACGCAGTATTTT.

The CDR3 sequence is CASGLVLDEQYF. As DNA, the CDR3 is TGTGCTAGTGGTTTGGTACTGGACGAGCAGTACTTC. The chain carries TRBV12-5 and TRBJ2-7; D unclear. V dropped 0 bases and J dropped 5 bases, with 5 bases sitting between them. Germline V gene data show CDR1 as LGHNT and CDR2 as FRNRAP. This CDR3 has 12 amino acids. The variable domain in full, with the rest retrieved from reference TRBV12-5 and TRBJ2-7, is DARVTQTPRHKVTEMGQEVTMRCQPILGHNTVFWYRQTMMQGLELLAYFRNRAPLDDSGMPKDRFSAEMPDATLATLKIQPSEPRDSAVYFCASGLVLDEQYFGPGTRLTVT.

The V gene is TRBV4-1, the J gene TRBJ1-1, with D uncertain. CDR1 is MGHRA and CDR2 is YSYEKL in the germline V gene. The V gene lost 4 bases and the J gene lost 0 bases, with 6 bases spanning the gap. The CDR3 consists of 13 residues. The CDR3 DNA reads TGCGCCAGCAGCCTCCTTATGAACACTGAAGCTTTCTTT. Translation gives CASSLLMNTEAFF.

The chain couples TRBV19 to TRBJ1-2, with D unclear. Per germline, CDR1 LNHDA and CDR2 SQIVND (reference sequence). The CDR3 loop spans 16 amino acids. V gave up 5 bases and J gave up 4 bases, with 20 bases separating them. The CDR3 DNA sequence: TGTGCCAGTAGTTTGGTCTCGGGTACCCTTGGCTATGGCTACACCTTC. Amino acids: CASSLVSGTLGYGYTF.

A single count supports this clone. This sequence joins TRBV9 and TRBJ2-5; D is undetermined. The germline V and J ends were trimmed by 0 bases and 4 bases, with 16 bases remaining between them. Germline values: CDR1 SGDLS, CDR2 YYNGEE. The CDR3 is 16 amino acids. In DNA form, the CDR3 reads TGTGCCAGCAGCGTAGAGGGTTTCCCGATATTAGAGACCCAGTACTTC. Its translation: CASSVEGFPILETQYF.

There are a few counts of this clone. The gene calls are TRBV7-9 and TRBJ2-3, with a tentative D call TRBD2 (5 bases). CDR3 length equals 15 residues. The V gene lost 4 bases and the J gene lost 2 bases, with 13 bases spanning the gap. Germline V gene data show CDR1 as SEHNR and CDR2 as FQNEAQ (reference sequence). The CDR3 DNA is TGTGCCAGCAGCTCCACGGAGGTTAACACAGATACGCAGTATTTT. This codes for CASSSTEVNTDTQYF.

This chain links TRBV6-1 with TRBJ2-7, with no clear D. The CDR3 is 15 residues long. In germline, CDR1 is MNHNS, CDR2 SASEGT. V lost 2 bases to trimming and J lost 3 bases, with 14 bases between them. CDR3 region: CASSETDGLGYEQYF. CDR3 bases: TGTGCCAGCAGTGAAACGGACGGATTGGGCTACGAGCAGTACTTC.

The chain recombines TRBV4-1 with TRBJ1-2; the D is unclear. V was trimmed by 1 base and J by 4 bases, leaving 7 bases between them. Germline loops: CDR1 MGHRA, CDR2 YSYEKL. The CDR3 length is 13 residues. The CDR3 sequence: CASSQGSSYGYTF. CDR3 sequence (DNA): TGCGCCAGCAGCCAAGGGAGCTCCTATGGCTACACCTTC.

V and J are TRBV23-1 and TRBJ1-4; 11 positions agree with TRBD1. TRBV23-1 is noted as an ORF with a role that remains uncertain. The CDR3 extends over 15 amino acids. With 7 bases clipped from V and 6 bases from J, the junction kept 7 bases outside the gene matches. The CDR3 nucleotides read TGCGCCAGCAACCCCTGGACAGGGGGCCATGAAAAACTGTTTTTT. The encoded protein is CASNPWTGGHEKLFF.

The genes are TRBV10-3 and TRBJ1-2; D may be TRBD1 (5 bases). This CDR3 has 13 residues. Germline values: CDR1 ENHRY, CDR2 SYGVKD. V lost 8 bases and J lost 3, with 13 bases in between. The CDR3 DNA reads as TGTGCCATCGTGGCAGGCAGGGACTATGGCTACACCTTC. Its translation is CAIVAGRDYGYTF.

J is TRBJ2-7 and V is TRBV6-6; D unclear. This CDR3 spans 15 amino acids. The V end was cut by 2 bases, the J end by 3 bases, with 14 bases between. Germline assignment: CDR1 MNHNY and CDR2 SVGAGI (reference sequence). This CDR3 is CASSYLSLSGYEQYF. The CDR3 coding sequence is TGTGCCAGCAGTTACCTAAGTCTTTCGGGCTACGAGCAGTACTTC.